These T cell receptor beta chains were read from a single sample in a study of blood T cell repertoires in COVID-19. Sequencing used immunoSEQ multiplex PCR; TCRdb keeps in-frame clones, though not all of them. The sample has under 500,000 clones; 85% to 90% are singletons. Material: peripheral blood. The receptors shown here come from a woman aged 25 to 45 with acute or convalescent COVID-19. CDR3s include the opening cysteine and the closing phenylalanine or tryptophan. The D gene is left open where the match is weak. Clone size is shown for a subset of rows, as once, few, many or a class of expanded clone.

abundance | j_gene | d_gene | v_gene | CDR3aa | CDR3nt
NA | TRBJ1-4 | NA | TRBV19 | CASSIPHHGEKLFF | TGTGCCAGTAGTATACCCCATCACGGGGAAAAACTGTTTTTT
NA | TRBJ2-5 | TRBD2 | TRBV4-1 | CASSQEVLGLAGGFVETQYF | TGCGCCAGCAGCCAAGAAGTTCTGGGACTAGCGGGGGGATTTGTAGAGACCCAGTACTTC
NA | TRBJ2-5 | NA | TRBV28 | CASSSPDSLGRETQYF | TGTGCCAGCAGTTCACCGGACAGTCTGGGAAGAGAGACCCAGTACTTC
NA | TRBJ2-1 | NA | TRBV5-1 | CASSLGEAWNEQFF | TGCGCCAGCAGCTTGGGTGAGGCTTGGAATGAGCAGTTCTTC
NA | TRBJ2-4 | TRBD1 | TRBV11-3 | CASSLYGRGAKNIQYF | TGTGCCAGCAGCTTATACGGCAGGGGGGCCAAAAACATTCAGTACTTC
NA | TRBJ1-2 | NA | TRBV20-1 | CSAAGKYGYTF | TGCAGTGCCGCGGGAAAATATGGCTACACCTTC
once | TRBJ2-2 | TRBD1 | TRBV19 | CASTPKPTGGSTGELFF | TGTGCCAGTACCCCAAAACCGACAGGGGGTAGCACCGGGGAGCTGTTTTTT
medium-sized | TRBJ2-7 | TRBD1 | TRBV4-1 | CASSLDRVIYEQYF | TGCGCCAGCAGCCTTGACAGGGTGATCTACGAGCAGTACTTC
NA | TRBJ2-5 | NA | TRBV4-1 | CASSQDAAQETQYF | TGCGCCAGCAGCCAAGATGCGGCGCAAGAGACCCAGTACTTC
NA | TRBJ2-3 | TRBD1 | TRBV7-9 | CASRNRDRDTDTQYF | TGTGCCAGCAGGAACCGGGACAGGGACACAGATACGCAGTATTTT
NA | TRBJ1-2 | NA | TRBV30 | CAWSVLNREWGYGYTF | TGTGCCTGGAGTGTACTAAACAGGGAATGGGGCTATGGCTACACCTTC
NA | TRBJ2-1 | NA | TRBV3-1/TRBV3-2 | CASSHPVRGAHLNEQFF | TGTGCCAGCAGCCACCCTGTCCGGGGGGCGCACCTCAATGAGCAGTTCTTC
few | TRBJ2-5 | TRBD2 | TRBV29-1 | CSVEGLAGGSETQYF | TGCAGCGTTGAAGGACTAGCGGGGGGGTCGGAGACCCAGTACTTC
once | TRBJ2-6 | NA | TRBV30 | CAWTGVIGSSSGANVLTF | TGTGCCTGGACCGGGGTAATAGGGTCCAGCTCTGGGGCCAACGTCCTGACTTTC
once | TRBJ2-7 | TRBD1 | TRBV5-1 | CASSSPDRGLYEQYF | TGCGCCAGCAGCAGCCCGGACAGGGGGTTGTACGAGCAGTACTTC
NA | TRBJ2-7 | TRBD1 | TRBV5-4 | CASSREGGAMQQYF | TGTGCCAGCAGCAGGGAAGGGGGCGCTATGCAGCAGTACTTC
NA | TRBJ2-6 | NA | TRBV29-1 | CSVEDSVTGRRSSGANVLTF | TGCAGCGTTGAAGACTCGGTAACCGGCCGGAGATCATCTGGGGCCAACGTCCTGACTTTC
NA | TRBJ2-7 | NA | TRBV6-1 | CASSDPRGSYEQYF | TGTGCCAGCAGTGACCCCAGGGGTTCCTACGAGCAGTACTTC
NA | TRBJ1-1 | TRBD1 | TRBV10-3 | CAISVYRGGRVEAFF | TGTGCCATCAGTGTCTACAGGGGCGGTAGGGTTGAAGCTTTCTTT
NA | TRBJ2-3 | TRBD2 | TRBV10-3 | CAISMRGGSTDTQYF | TGTGCCATCAGTATGCGGGGGGGAAGCACAGATACGCAGTATTTT
NA | TRBJ2-3 | NA | TRBV5-8 | CASIFSTSSTDTQYF | TGTGCCAGCATTTTCTCAACTTCTAGCACAGATACGCAGTATTTT
NA | TRBJ1-1 | NA | TRBV30 | CARLRGSNTEAFF | TGTGCCCGCCTCAGGGGATCGAACACTGAAGCTTTCTTT
NA | TRBJ2-1 | NA | TRBV5-5 | CASSLEFLVQGRMDEQFF | TGTGCCAGCAGCTTGGAGTTTTTGGTTCAGGGTCGAATGGATGAGCAGTTCTTC
NA | TRBJ2-2 | NA | TRBV2 | CASKQGVGTGELFF | TGTGCCAGCAAGCAGGGCGTTGGCACCGGGGAGCTGTTTTTT
NA | TRBJ1-2 | TRBD1 | TRBV5-1 | CASSPSGTGVRGDTF | TGCGCCAGCAGCCCTAGCGGGACAGGGGTCCGTGGAGACACCTTC